This passage covers 31 T cell receptor beta chains from one sample sequenced in a study of cytomegalovirus exposure and HLA in healthy donors (TCRdb year 2017). Library preparation was by the immunoSEQ multiplex PCR assay. TCRdb holds this immuneACCESS table with in-frame rearrangements only. Some clones are missing; in checked studies, unresolved V genes explain under half, and the rest has no known cause. The sample profile shows some 110,000 clones; around 94% of them were found once. The ten largest clones capture around 1.3% of the sample. Sequencing was done on a sample of PBMCs. The receptors shown here come from a woman aged 18-29 years in good health and CMV-seronegative.

The V call is TRBV19, the J call TRBJ1-5; a weak D match, TRBD1 (5 bases). Trimming took off 10 bases at V and 9 bases at J, with 22 bases between the two ends. CDR3 length: 14 residues. From germline, CDR1 is LNHDA and CDR2 SQIVND (reference sequence). CDR3 coding DNA: TGTGCCACCGCAATGGGGGGAGGCGCGGGGCCCCAGCATTTT. Its protein product is CATAMGGGAGPQHF.

The chain joins TRBV10-3 to TRBJ2-5; TRBD1 matches 11 bases. Germline CDR1 ENHRY, CDR2 SYGVKD. The CDR3 length is 16 residues. V lost 6 bases and J lost 4; bases outside the gene matches: 10. CDR3 sequence: CAISPSHGQGAETQYF. The CDR3 DNA follows: TGTGCCATCAGCCCATCACACGGACAGGGGGCAGAGACCCAGTACTTC.

This rearrangement joins TRBV5-4 to TRBJ2-7; D perhaps matches TRBD1 (6 bases). There are 14 residues in the CDR3. The ends were cut back, 5 bases at V and 7 bases at J, with 19 bases in the middle. Germline CDR1 SGHNT, CDR2 YYREEE (reference sequence). The CDR3 DNA is TGTGCCAGCAGTACCGGACAGCGTCCGGGAGAGCAGTACTTC. It yields the protein CASSTGQRPGEQYF. Filled out from reference TRBV5-4 and TRBJ2-7, the complete variable domain reads ETGVTQSPTHLIKTRGQQVTLRCSSQSGHNTVSWYQQALGQGPQFIFQYYREEENGRGNFPPRFSGLQFPNYSSELNVNALELDDSALYLCASSTGQRPGEQYFGPGTRLTVT.

The chain uses TRBV28 and TRBJ1-5, with D perhaps TRBD1 (6 bases). From germline, CDR1 is MDHEN and CDR2 SYDVKM. V dropped 3 bases and J dropped 0 bases, with 9 bases sitting between them. The CDR3 spans 15 residues. The CDR3 DNA follows: TGTGCCAGCAGTTTTTACAGGGATAGCAATCAGCCCCAGCATTTT. This sequence encodes CASSFYRDSNQPQHF.

V usage is TRBV5-4 and J usage is TRBJ2-1; D might be TRBD2 (6 bases). The CDR3 runs 12 residues. Trimming shortened V by 2 bases and J by 7 bases, and 7 bases separated the two germline ends. Germline lookup yields CDR1 SGHNT and CDR2 YYREEE (reference sequence). CDR3 bases: TGTGCCAGCAGCTTTCGGGGGAATGAGCAGTTCTTC. Translated, it gives CASSFRGNEQFF.

V is TRBV19 and J is TRBJ2-4, with 8 bases fitting TRBD1. The CDR3 runs to 14 residues. With 7 bases clipped from V and 6 bases from J, the junction kept 8 bases outside the gene matches. Germline lookup yields CDR1 LNHDA and CDR2 SQIVND (reference sequence). The CDR3, as DNA: TGTGCCAGTAACTCGGGACAGGCAAGAAACATTCAGTACTTC. It specifies CASNSGQARNIQYF.

The chain couples TRBV19 to TRBJ1-5; 9 bases align to TRBD1. The V segment lost 8 bases and the J segment 6 bases; nucleotides outside the gene matches: 8. In germline, CDR1 is LNHDA, CDR2 SQIVND (reference sequence). This CDR3 spans 14 amino acids. The CDR3 reads CASASGTGFQPQHF. CDR3 nucleotides: TGTGCCAGTGCTTCCGGGACAGGGTTTCAGCCCCAGCATTTT.

This chain connects TRBV7-8 to TRBJ2-5; TRBD1 matches at 7 bases. Germline CDR1 and CDR2: SGHVS and FQNEAQ. With V trimmed by 3 bases and J by 5 bases, 12 bases remained unmatched. The CDR3 extends over 16 amino acids. CDR3 DNA: TGTGCCAGCAGCTTGGAGCGGACAGGAGCAGTGGAGACCCAGTACTTC. Its protein product is CASSLERTGAVETQYF.

The chain couples TRBV30 to TRBJ1-1; 11 bases match TRBD1. Germline CDR1 is GTSNPN and CDR2 is SVGIG (reference sequence). Unmatched junction bases numbered 4, after V lost 0 bases and J lost 4 bases. The CDR3 sequence is 15 residues long. CDR3 bases: TGTGCCTGGAGTGTACTAGGGACAGGGGGCACTGAAGCTTTCTTT. Protein product: CAWSVLGTGGTEAFF.

This rearrangement joins TRBV30 to TRBJ2-3, with 15 bases matching TRBD2. Germline assignment: CDR1 GTSNPN and CDR2 SVGIG (reference sequence). This CDR3 has 18 amino acids. Trimming took 3 bases from V and 5 from J; bases not matched to a gene: 12. In nucleotides, the CDR3 is TGTGCCTGGAGCCGAATGGGACTAGCGGGAGGTCGCAAAGATACGCAGTATTTT. Protein product: CAWSRMGLAGGRKDTQYF.

CDR3 in DNA: TGTGCCAGCAGTGTGACAGGGTTTTGGGAAGCTTTCTTT. Translating gives CASSVTGFWEAFF. The chain employs TRBV28 and TRBJ1-1; 7 positions agree with TRBD1. The germline V gene has CDR1 MDHEN and CDR2 SYDVKM. This CDR3 is built from 13 residues. J lost 8 bases, V lost 5 bases, and 8 bases had no gene match.

The J gene is TRBJ1-1, the V gene TRBV28; the D gene is possibly TRBD1 (6 bases). Germline V lookup: CDR1 MDHEN, CDR2 SYDVKM. This CDR3 region has 15 residues. The V end was cut by 6 bases, the J end by 1 base, with 15 bases between. CDR3 region: CASRVGGAANTEAFF. CDR3 nucleotide sequence: TGTGCCAGCAGGGTCGGGGGGGCGGCGAACACTGAAGCTTTCTTT.

The chain joins TRBV6-1 to TRBJ2-5, with D possibly being TRBD2 (6 bases). The V end lost 0 bases, the J end lost 1 base, and 12 bases lay between the germline ends. The CDR3 runs to 16 residues. Looked up from germline, CDR1 is MNHNS and CDR2 is SASEGT. In DNA, the CDR3 is TGTGCCAGCAGTGAAGCGATCGCCGGGGGCCAAGAGACCCAGTACTTC. As protein: CASSEAIAGGQETQYF.

The J gene is TRBJ2-5, the V gene TRBV6-5, with a possible D match to TRBD2 (5 bases). The CDR3 extends over 13 amino acids. V was trimmed by 6 bases and J by 13 bases, leaving 21 bases between them. The V gene's germline CDR1 is MNHEY and CDR2 SVGAGI. CDR3 nucleotides: TGTGCCAGCAGAGACACCTTGGACTCCCCAATGTACTTC. It codes for CASRDTLDSPMYF.

The chain couples TRBV5-6 to TRBJ1-3; D call uncertain. Per the germline V gene, CDR1 is SGHDT and CDR2 is YYEEEE. The CDR3 consists of 14 residues. With 3 bases removed from V and 4 bases from J, the gap between germline ends came to 11 bases. CDR3 nucleotide sequence: TGTGCCAGCAGCTCGACATTTACAGGAAACACCATATATTTT. Its protein product is CASSSTFTGNTIYF.

The V and J genes are TRBV7-9 and TRBJ2-5; D is undetermined. V shed 2 bases and J shed 2 bases, with 3 bases lying between them. Germline loops: CDR1 SEHNR, CDR2 FQNEAQ (reference sequence). The CDR3 contains 12 residues. The CDR3 coding sequence is TGTGCCAGCAGCTTAATACAAGAGACCCAGTACTTC. Encoded protein: CASSLIQETQYF.

This chain joins TRBV27 and TRBJ1-6; D is possibly TRBD1 (5 bases). The CDR3 totals 19 residues. Between the trimmed V and J ends, which lost 6 bases and 3 bases, there was a span of 24 bases. Germline V gene data show CDR1 as MNHEY and CDR2 as SMNVEV (reference sequence). CDR3 region: CASRLLERREGFYNSPLHF. The CDR3 DNA is TGTGCCAGCAGGCTTCTCGAGAGGAGGGAGGGGTTCTATAATTCACCCCTCCACTTT.

Only one count was recorded for this clone. The genes are TRBV28 and TRBJ1-5, with D possibly matching TRBD1 (6 bases). This CDR3 spans 16 amino acids. Germline assignment: CDR1 MDHEN and CDR2 SYDVKM. V gave up 6 bases and J gave up 6 bases, with 21 bases separating them. The CDR3 coding sequence is TGTGCCAGCAGCCGCTCGACAGGTCTCGGTTCTCAGCCCCAGCATTTT. It encodes CASSRSTGLGSQPQHF.

This sequence joins TRBV6-1 and TRBJ1-3; 8 bases line up with TRBD1. Trimming cost V 2 bases and J 8 bases; bases outside gene matches: 8. Germline CDR1 is MNHNS and CDR2 is SASEGT. The CDR3 runs 15 residues. CDR3 sequence: CASSEYLQGADTIYF. The CDR3 nucleotides read TGTGCCAGCAGTGAATATCTGCAGGGGGCGGACACCATATATTTT.

The chain couples TRBV11-2 to TRBJ2-7, with D unresolved. V lost 5 bases, J lost 3 bases, and 11 bases lay in between. The CDR3 has 13 residues. Germline CDR1 is SGHAT and CDR2 is FQNNGV. The CDR3 spells CASSPYQRYEQYF. CDR3 coding DNA: TGTGCCAGCAGCCCATACCAGCGCTACGAGCAGTACTTC.

This clone occurred a few times. The chain is built from TRBV18 and TRBJ1-5; D is possibly TRBD1 (5 bases). CDR1 and CDR2 (germline): KGHSH, LQKENI. The CDR3 is 15 amino acids. Trimming stripped 2 bases from V and 3 bases from J, with 11 bases between. The CDR3: CASSPSDRDNQPQHF. The CDR3 nucleotides read TGTGCCAGCTCACCATCCGACAGAGACAATCAGCCCCAGCATTTT. Full variable domain (outside the CDR3, taken from reference TRBV18 and TRBJ1-5): NAGVMQNPRHLVRRRGQEARLRCSPMKGHSHVYWYRQLPEEGLKFMVYLQKENIIDESGMPKERFSAEFPKEGPSILRIQQVVRGDSAAYFCASSPSDRDNQPQHFGDGTRLSIL.

This rearrangement joins TRBV5-4 to TRBJ2-1; D not certain. The V end was cut by 1 base, the J end by 2 bases, with 10 bases between. The CDR3 runs to 15 residues. The germline V gene encodes CDR1 SGHNT and CDR2 YYREEE (reference sequence). This CDR3 reads CASSLRDLAYNEQFF. The CDR3 bases are TGTGCCAGCAGCTTGAGAGATCTAGCCTACAATGAGCAGTTCTTC.

The gene calls are TRBV18 and TRBJ1-1, with 9 bases fitting TRBD1. The CDR3 spans 16 residues. The germline CDR1 and CDR2 sequences are KGHSH and LQKENI. Trimming removed 3 bases from V and 2 bases from J; junction bases left unmatched: 7. The DNA of the CDR3 is TGTGCCAGCTCACCCCCTTCGGGACAGGGAAACACTGAAGCTTTCTTT. Protein product: CASSPPSGQGNTEAFF.

The V and J genes are TRBV2 and TRBJ1-1; a possible D gene is TRBD1 (6 bases). The CDR3 runs 15 residues. The germline CDR1 and CDR2 sequences are SNHLY and FYNNEI. Trimming shortened V by 6 bases and J by 5 bases, and 19 bases separated the two germline ends. DNA for the CDR3: TGTGCCAGCAGATCTAGAAAGGGGGGGGAAACTGAAGCTTTCTTT. Translation: CASRSRKGGETEAFF.

CDR3 loop: CASSSGGARDTQYF. In DNA form, the CDR3 reads TGTGCCAGCAGCTCGGGGGGGGCAAGGGATACGCAGTATTTT. The chain uses TRBV5-6 and TRBJ2-3; 8 nucleotides align to TRBD2. The germline CDR1 and CDR2 sequences are SGHDT and YYEEEE. Germline trimming cut 3 bases from V and 6 bases from J; bases unmatched to any gene: 6. This CDR3 is built from 14 residues.

The CDR3 protein is CASSSRQGLTEAFF. CDR3 coding DNA: TGCGCCAGCAGCTCTCGACAGGGGTTGACTGAAGCTTTCTTT. The chain links TRBV5-1 to TRBJ1-1; 8 positions agree with TRBD1. Per the germline V gene, CDR1 is SGHRS and CDR2 is YFSETQ. The length of the CDR3 is 14 residues. With V trimmed by 3 bases and J by 5 bases, 6 bases remained unmatched. Using reference TRBV5-1 and TRBJ1-1 for the parts outside the CDR3, the full variable domain is KAGVTQTPRYLIKTRGQQVTLSCSPISGHRSVSWYQQTPGQGLQFLFEYFSETQRNKGNFPGRFSGRQFSNSRSEMNVSTLELGDSALYLCASSSRQGLTEAFFGQGTRLTVV.

V is TRBV30 and J is TRBJ1-3, with D hard to call. V lost 3 bases and J 1 base, leaving 16 bases between the germline ends. Germline V gene data show CDR1 as GTSNPN and CDR2 as SVGIG (reference sequence). The CDR3 extends over 16 amino acids. The CDR3 reads CAWRRTDYFSGNTIYF. The CDR3 DNA reads as TGTGCCTGGAGGCGGACCGACTATTTTTCTGGAAACACCATATATTTT.

The chain is built from TRBV30 and TRBJ2-7; 8 bases map to TRBD1. After removal of 5 bases from V and 5 bases from J, the junction contained 8 bases not matched to a gene. CDR1 and CDR2 from the germline V gene are GTSNPN and SVGIG (reference sequence). The CDR3 length is 13 residues. This chain's CDR3 is CAWATRGRNEQYF. As DNA, the CDR3 is TGTGCCTGGGCGACCAGGGGGCGCAACGAGCAGTACTTC. Together with reference TRBV30 and TRBJ2-7, the CDR3 gives the full variable domain: SQTIHQWPATLVQPVGSPLSLECTVEGTSNPNLYWYRQAAGRGLQLLFYSVGIGQISSEVPQNLSASRPQDRQFILSSKKLLLSDSGFYLCAWATRGRNEQYFGPGTRLTVT.

The rearrangement joins TRBV4-1 to TRBJ1-5; 7 bases align to TRBD1. Looked up from germline, CDR1 is MGHRA and CDR2 is YSYEKL. The junction had 5 bases not matched to a gene; V was cut back by 6 bases and J by 3 bases. There are 14 residues in the CDR3. CDR3 loop: CASSHTGDNQPQHF. The CDR3 DNA follows: TGCGCCAGCAGTCACACAGGGGACAATCAGCCCCAGCATTTT.

In its sample, this clone was seen once. The J gene is TRBJ2-7, the V gene TRBV20-1, with 7 bases aligning to TRBD2. J was trimmed by 3 bases and V by 6 bases; bases with no gene match: 2. The CDR3 runs to 11 residues. Germline-derived CDR1 and CDR2 are DFQATT and SNEGSKA (reference sequence). In nucleotides, the CDR3 is TGCAGTGCCTGGGACTACTACGAGCAGTACTTC. Its protein product is CSAWDYYEQYF.

The gene calls are TRBV12-5 and TRBJ2-1; 12 nucleotides align to TRBD2. Germline-derived CDR1 and CDR2 are LGHNT and FRNRAP. This CDR3 is 16 amino acids long. J was trimmed by 6 bases and V by 1 base; bases with no gene match: 4. The CDR3 spells CASGLGASGRANEQFF. The DNA for the CDR3 is TGTGCTAGTGGTTTGGGGGCTAGCGGGAGGGCCAATGAGCAGTTCTTC.